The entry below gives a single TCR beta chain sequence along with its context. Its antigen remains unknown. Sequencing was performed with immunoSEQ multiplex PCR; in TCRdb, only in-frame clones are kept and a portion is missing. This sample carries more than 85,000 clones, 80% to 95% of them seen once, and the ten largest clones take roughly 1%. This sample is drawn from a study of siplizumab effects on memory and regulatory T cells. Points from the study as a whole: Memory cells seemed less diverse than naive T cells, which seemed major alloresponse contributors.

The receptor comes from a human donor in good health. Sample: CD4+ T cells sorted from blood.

The CDR3 here is CASSYPGSYEQYF. CDR3 sequence (DNA): TGTGCCAGCAGCTACCCTGGTTCCTACGAGCAGTACTTC. V and J are TRBV7-2 and TRBJ2-7, with D unclear. The V gene lost 4 bases and the J gene lost 1 base, with 8 bases spanning the gap. This CDR3 is built from 13 residues. CDR1 and CDR2 from the germline V gene are SGHTA and FQGNSA.